These 12 T cell receptor beta chains came from one sample sequenced in a study of CD8+CD57+ T cells in acquired aplastic anemia (dated by TCRdb to 2016 to 2019). Patients chosen for sequencing had shown expansion of CD8+CD57+ cells by flow cytometry. The reads were generated on an Illumina HiSeq 2000. Profiling of TCR beta VDJ combinations and CDR3 sequences used genomic DNA as the template. TCRdb reprocessing: public reads trimmed at Q25 with fastp, clones called with MiXCR, in-frame beta chains kept. Rows with one shared CDR3 protein collapse into an entry with the most common genes and DNA. This sample comprises 120,000 or so distinct CDR3 sequences, roughly 40% of them detected only once. The ten biggest clones cover more than 2.5% of the sample. Input material: sorted CD4+, CD8+, or CD8+CD57+ T cells (not recorded which) from PBMCs. These receptors were obtained from a human donor with aplastic anemia.

This clonotype was picked up many times. The gene calls are TRBV9 and TRBJ1-1, with 7 bases that match TRBD1. Trimming took 4 bases from V and 4 from J; bases not matched to a gene: 7. Germline V gene sequence: CDR1 SGDLS, CDR2 YYNGEE. This CDR3 contains 14 residues. Here the CDR3 DNA reads TGTGCCAGCAGCCCTCGGACAGGTCCCACTGAAGCTTTCTTT. As protein: CASSPRTGPTEAFF.

The sample holds a few counts of this clonotype. This chain joins TRBV6-6 and TRBJ2-2; 12 bases fit TRBD2. The V and J ends lost 0 bases and 7 bases, in that order; junction bases with no gene match: 6. Germline V gene lookup returns CDR1 MNHNY and CDR2 SVGAGI (reference sequence). This CDR3 has 17 amino acids. CDR3 amino acids: CASSYSGLAGGVGELFF. CDR3 DNA sequence: TGTGCCAGCAGTTACTCAGGGCTAGCGGGGGGGGTCGGGGAGCTGTTTTTT.

The table lists this clonotype with many counts. Written as DNA, the CDR3 is TGTGCCAGCAGCGGTGACCGAAATTCACCCCTCCACTTT. Translating gives CASSGDRNSPLHF. The chain couples TRBV9 to TRBJ1-6; no reliable D call. Between the trimmed V and J ends, which lost 3 bases and 7 bases, there was a span of 8 bases. The CDR3 runs to 13 residues. Germline V gives CDR1 SGDLS, CDR2 YYNGEE.

This clonotype appeared many times. The CDR3 loop is CASSYSRGSNQPQHF. CDR3 coding DNA: TGTGCCAGCAGTTACTCGAGGGGTAGCAATCAGCCCCAGCATTTT. The chain links TRBV6-5 to TRBJ1-5, with D perhaps matching TRBD1 (5 bases). Germline CDR1 and CDR2: MNHEY and SVGAGI. This CDR3 contains 15 residues. Trimming removed 0 bases from V and 0 bases from J, with 6 bases in between.

This clonotype occurred a few times. The chain links TRBV29-1 to TRBJ2-5; 7 bases agree with TRBD1. J was trimmed by 5 bases and V by 7 bases; bases with no gene match: 7. There are 12 residues in the CDR3. Germline CDR1 SQVTM, CDR2 ANQGSEA. The CDR3 DNA sequence: TGCAGCGCCCGGACAGGCGGGGAGACCCAGTACTTC. Protein: CSARTGGETQYF.

This chain connects TRBV10-3 to TRBJ1-2; D is unclear. The CDR3 length is 13 residues. Trimming shortened V by 6 bases and J by 2 bases, and 10 bases separated the two germline ends. Germline CDR1 is ENHRY and CDR2 is SYGVKD. The DNA for the CDR3 is TGTGCCATCAGCCGAGACGGGAACTATGGCTACACCTTC. It yields the protein CAISRDGNYGYTF.

A remark on this clonotype: A single base separates this from a much larger clone, so it may be a read error. The chain links TRBV7-6 to TRBJ2-2, with 11 nucleotides matching TRBD1. Germline values: CDR1 SGHVS, CDR2 FNYEAQ. This CDR3 is 15 amino acids long. The CDR3 nucleotides read TGTGCCAGCAGCTTGGGACAGGGGGACACCGGGGGGCTGTTTTTT. Translating it yields CASSLGQGDTGGLFF. The full variable domain, completed using reference TRBV7-6 and TRBJ2-2, is GAGVSQSPRYKVTKRGQDVALRCDPISGHVSLYWYRQALGQGPEFLTYFNYEAQQDKSGLPNDRFSAERPEGSISTLTIQRTEQRDSAMYRCASSLGQGDTGGLFFGEGSRLTVL.

Ten or more counts support this clonotype. This chain links TRBV6-5 with TRBJ1-1; D gene ambiguous. This CDR3 is 14 amino acids long. Trimming cost V 2 bases and J 0 bases, with 7 bases left between them. Per germline, CDR1 MNHEY and CDR2 SVGAGI. The CDR3 spells CASSYSRVNTEAFF. The DNA of the CDR3 is TGTGCCAGCAGTTACAGTAGGGTGAACACTGAAGCTTTCTTT.

As for this clonotype: A single base separates this from a much larger clone, so it may be a read error. The chain recombines TRBV14 with TRBJ1-4; D possibly corresponds to TRBD1 (5 bases). The germline V gene encodes CDR1 SGHDN and CDR2 FVKESK. The CDR3 consists of 16 residues. The CDR3 region is CASSQVLPGPGEKLLF. The DNA of the CDR3 is TGTGCCAGCAGCCAAGTGCTCCCGGGACCAGGCGAAAAACTGCTTTTT.

This clonotype appeared many times. V is TRBV4-1 and J is TRBJ2-7; D ambiguous. Deletions cut 0 bases from V and 2 bases from J, with 14 bases between. Per germline, CDR1 MGHRA and CDR2 YSYEKL. The CDR3 is 16 residues long. For the CDR3, the DNA is TGCGCCAGCAGCCAAGATAAAACTCGTAGCACCTACGAGCAGTACGTC. It encodes CASSQDKTRSTYEQYV.

The chain joins TRBV24-1 to TRBJ2-1; perhaps TRBD1 as D (5 bases). V dropped 3 bases and J dropped 3 bases, with 17 bases sitting between them. Germline V gives CDR1 KGHDR, CDR2 SFDVKD. The length of the CDR3 is 17 residues. The CDR3 DNA sequence: TGTGCCACCAGTGATACAGCGTCAGGGTGGGGCTACAATGAGCAGTTCTTC. Its protein product is CATSDTASGWGYNEQFF.

The sample holds many counts of this clonotype. This chain joins TRBV3-1 and TRBJ1-6; maybe TRBD1 (5 bases). Per the germline V gene, CDR1 is LGHDT and CDR2 is YNNKEL (reference sequence). V was clipped by 4 bases and J by 10 bases, with 11 bases between them. This CDR3 is 13 amino acids long. The CDR3 DNA reads TGTGCCAGCAGCCCTTCAGGGAACTCACCCCTCCACTTT. This translates into CASSPSGNSPLHF.